At least ten counts were recorded for the clone carrying this TCR beta chain. Time point described: before trial treatment. Both TCRalpha and TCRbeta chains were reverse transcribed with V-gene-specific primers. It was with a constant-region primer and a V-primer adapter that TCRs were amplified over about 19 PCR cycles. TCRdb called the reads again in MiXCR, with one record for every CDR3 protein. This sample has under 90,000 distinct CDR3 sequences, with less than 40% found just once. These data come from a study of low-dose radiotherapy and immunotherapy resistance in tumors. The overall study: Dosing of intravenous cyclophosphamide at 200 mg/m2 occurred every two weeks and took place one day prior to radiation and immunotherapy.

The CDR3 is 21 residues long. V was cut by 5 bases and J by 0 bases, with 26 bases left in between. Germline CDR1 SGHTA, CDR2 FQGNSA. The TCR originated in a female donor with ovarian cancer. The genes are TRBV7-2 and TRBJ1-6; D unresolved. The source material was PBMCs, sampled before treatment. The CDR3 DNA follows: TGTGCCAGCAGCCGATTCCAGTCCCCTGGACTCTCGAGCTCCTATAATTCACCCCTCCACTTT. This codes for CASSRFQSPGLSSSYNSPLHF.